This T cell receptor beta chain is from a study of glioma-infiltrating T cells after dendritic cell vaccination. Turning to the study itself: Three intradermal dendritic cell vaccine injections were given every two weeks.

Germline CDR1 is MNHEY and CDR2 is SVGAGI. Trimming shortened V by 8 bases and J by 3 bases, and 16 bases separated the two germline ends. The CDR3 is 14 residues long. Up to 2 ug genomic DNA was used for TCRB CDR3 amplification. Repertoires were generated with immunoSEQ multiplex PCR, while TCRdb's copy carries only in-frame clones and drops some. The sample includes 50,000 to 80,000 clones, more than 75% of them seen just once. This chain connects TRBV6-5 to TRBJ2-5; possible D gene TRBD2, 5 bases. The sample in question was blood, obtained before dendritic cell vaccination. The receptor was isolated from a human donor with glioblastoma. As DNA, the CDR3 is TGTGCCAGCCGCGGGCGGCGTGGAGAAGAGACCCAGTACTTC. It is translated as CASRGRRGEETQYF.